This is a list of T cell receptor beta chains from one sample in a study of regulatory and conventional T cells in RAG deficiency. Repertoires were generated with immunoSEQ multiplex PCR, while TCRdb's copy carries only in-frame clones and drops some. This table has tens of thousands of clones, about 96% appearing once. These data were also reused for a study on regulatory T cells.

Input material: CD25- CD4+ T cells sorted from blood. These receptors all stem from a human donor in good health. The CDR3 runs from the conserved cysteine through the conserved F or W. D genes are given only for firm matches. Clone size, where shown, is once, few, many, or a class for clones that have expanded.

TRBV15,.,.,TRBJ1-6,CATSRSQNNSPLHF,TGTGCCACCAGCAGATCACAGAATAATTCACCCCTCCACTTT
TRBV5-4,.,TRBD2,TRBJ2-7,CASGKSGTSSWEQYF,TGTGCCAGCGGCAAATCCGGGACTAGCTCGTGGGAGCAGTACTTC
TRBV6-5,.,.,TRBJ1-1,CASKFGDILNTEAFF,TGTGCCAGCAAATTCGGCGACATACTGAACACTGAAGCTTTCTTT
TRBV5-1,.,.,TRBJ1-1,CASSSQGQNTEAFF,TGCGCCAGCAGCTCCCAGGGACAGAACACTGAAGCTTTCTTT
TRBV6-1,once,TRBD1,TRBJ1-1,CASSAGTGPNTEAFF,TGTGCCAGCAGTGCCGGGACAGGACCGAACACTGAAGCTTTCTTT
TRBV5-5,once,.,TRBJ2-3,CASSLRGTSTDTQYF,TGTGCCAGCAGCTTACGGGGGACTAGCACAGATACGCAGTATTTT
TRBV5-1,.,.,TRBJ1-1,CASSLVSNTEAFF,TGCGCCAGCAGCTTGGTCTCTAACACTGAAGCTTTCTTT
TRBV18,.,TRBD1,TRBJ1-3,CASSLLGTDSSGNTIYF,TGTGCCAGCTCCCTCCTAGGGACAGATTCCTCTGGAAACACCATATATTTT
TRBV5-1,.,TRBD1,TRBJ1-3,CASSLGQVERNTIYF,TGCGCCAGCAGCCTCGGACAGGTTGAAAGAAACACCATATATTTT
TRBV7-9,once,TRBD1,TRBJ2-2,CASSPNTGGIVSGELFF,TGTGCCAGCAGCCCTAATACAGGGGGCATAGTATCCGGGGAGCTGTTTTTT
TRBV6-1,once,.,TRBJ1-1,CASSTQQGNTEAFF,TGTGCCAGCAGTACCCAACAGGGCAACACTGAAGCTTTCTTT
TRBV15,.,.,TRBJ1-5,CATSRGHAYSNQPQHF,TGTGCCACCAGCAGAGGACACGCTTATAGCAATCAGCCCCAGCATTTT
TRBV4-1,.,TRBD1,TRBJ1-2,CASSQDGLDRALGYTF,TGCGCCAGCAGCCAAGATGGGTTGGACAGGGCACTCGGCTACACCTTC
TRBV6-4,.,.,TRBJ1-1,CASSVGPNTEAFF,TGTGCCAGCAGTGTTGGGCCGAACACTGAAGCTTTCTTT
TRBV7-3,once,TRBD2,TRBJ2-2,CASSPWGTSGRAPGELFF,TGTGCCAGCAGCCCCTGGGGGACTAGCGGGAGGGCTCCCGGGGAGCTGTTTTTT
TRBV30,.,.,TRBJ2-5,CASGRETQYF,TGTGCCTCTGGGCGAGAGACCCAGTACTTC
TRBV6-5,.,.,TRBJ2-7,CASSYSSGNYEQYF,TGTGCCAGCAGTTACTCATCCGGGAACTACGAGCAGTACTTC
TRBV7-9,.,.,TRBJ2-3,CASSLVSGGTDTQYF,TGTGCCAGCAGCTTAGTGTCGGGGGGCACAGATACGCAGTATTTT
TRBV5-4,.,.,TRBJ2-5,CASSQGQAIWETQYF,TGTGCCAGCAGCCAGGGCCAGGCGATTTGGGAGACCCAGTACTTC
TRBV5-4,.,.,TRBJ1-2,CASSLRDTYGYTF,TGTGCCAGCAGCCTCCGGGACACCTATGGCTACACCTTC
TRBV5-4,.,.,TRBJ2-1,CASSLKVGGYNEQFF,TGTGCCAGCAGCTTGAAGGTAGGGGGTTACAATGAGCAGTTCTTC
TRBV25-1,.,.,TRBJ2-2,CASSVSGSGTGELFF,TGTGCCAGCAGTGTGAGCGGGTCTGGCACCGGGGAGCTGTTTTTT
TRBV5-4,.,TRBD2,TRBJ2-7,CASSTSGGSEQYF,TGTGCCAGCAGTACTAGCGGGGGCTCAGAGCAGTACTTC
TRBV2,.,TRBD1,TRBJ2-7,CAIQTGKEDEQYF,TGTGCCATACAGACAGGGAAGGAGGACGAGCAGTACTTC
TRBV27,once,TRBD1,TRBJ1-2,CASSPLGQGYGYTF,TGTGCCAGCAGTCCCCTGGGACAGGGCTATGGCTACACCTTC
TRBV7-3,.,.,TRBJ2-5,CASSLGSQETQYF,TGTGCCAGCAGCTTAGGCAGTCAAGAGACCCAGTACTTC
TRBV11-2,.,TRBD1,TRBJ1-1,CASSLGDRVYTEAFF,TGTGCCAGCAGCTTAGGAGACAGGGTGTACACTGAAGCTTTCTTT
TRBV7-8,.,.,TRBJ2-1,CASSPSVRGSSSYNEQFF,TGTGCCAGCAGCCCCAGTGTAAGAGGGAGTAGCTCCTACAATGAGCAGTTCTTC
TRBV5-4,.,.,TRBJ2-3,CASSLPPTGTGDTQYF,TGTGCCAGCAGCTTGCCCCCGACAGGGACTGGAGATACGCAGTATTTT
TRBV19,.,TRBD1,TRBJ1-4,CASSRTGGVEKLFF,TGTGCCAGTAGTAGGACAGGGGGCGTTGAAAAACTGTTTTTT
TRBV7-3,.,TRBD1,TRBJ1-4,CASSLSGQGNEKLFF,TGTGCCAGCAGCTTGAGCGGACAGGGAAATGAAAAACTGTTTTTT
TRBV5-4,.,TRBD1,TRBJ1-5,CASSKDRGRGSNQPQHF,TGTGCCAGCAGTAAGGACAGGGGGCGCGGGTCCAATCAGCCCCAGCATTTT
TRBV5-8,.,TRBD1,TRBJ2-7,CASTMQSGTGLYEQYF,TGTGCCAGCACCATGCAATCCGGGACAGGATTATACGAGCAGTACTTC
TRBV18,.,.,TRBJ2-5,CASSPGEEETQYF,TGTGCCAGCTCACCAGGGGAGGAAGAGACCCAGTACTTC
TRBV5-1,.,.,TRBJ2-3,CASSWGHEGQDTQYF,TGCGCCAGCAGCTGGGGTCACGAGGGCCAAGATACGCAGTATTTT
TRBV5-3,.,TRBD2,TRBJ2-7,CARSHRLARNYEQYF,TGTGCCAGAAGTCACAGACTAGCGCGGAATTACGAGCAGTACTTC
TRBV7-6,.,TRBD1,TRBJ1-6,CASSLGGGTGNSPLHF,TGTGCCAGCAGCTTAGGTGGTGGGACAGGGAATTCACCCCTCCACTTT
TRBV18,.,.,TRBJ2-3,CASSPITDTQYF,TGTGCCAGCTCACCCATCACAGATACGCAGTATTTT
TRBV2,.,.,TRBJ1-5,CASSGPRVGQPQHF,TGTGCCAGCAGTGGTCCCAGGGTAGGCCAGCCCCAGCATTTT
TRBV19,.,.,TRBJ1-2,CASTPRGGGYTF,TGTGCCAGTACCCCTAGAGGGGGTGGCTACACCTTC
TRBV4-1,.,.,TRBJ2-3,CASSQEKGLPSTDTQYF,TGCGCCAGCAGCCAAGAAAAGGGACTCCCTAGCACAGATACGCAGTATTTT
TRBV9,.,.,TRBJ2-5,CASSVSTGVLRETQYF,TGTGCCAGCAGCGTCTCCACGGGGGTCCTTCGGGAGACCCAGTACTTC
TRBV2,.,.,TRBJ1-1,CASKVATEAFF,TGTGCCAGCAAGGTAGCCACTGAAGCTTTCTTT
TRBV11-2,.,.,TRBJ1-2,CASSFDTNYGYTF,TGTGCCAGCAGCTTCGACACGAACTATGGCTACACCTTC
TRBV14,.,.,TRBJ2-5,CASSQGLTGISQETQYF,TGTGCCAGCAGCCAAGGACTCACAGGGATCAGCCAAGAGACCCAGTACTTC
TRBV9,.,TRBD1,TRBJ2-2,CASSVGQGGTGELFF,TGTGCCAGCAGCGTCGGACAGGGAGGCACCGGGGAGCTGTTTTTT